The next 17 T cell receptor beta chains were all read from a single sample in a study of vaccination and CD4 T cells after COVID-19 (dated by TCRdb to between 2022 and 2023). Library generation was performed with PCR. Sequencer: Illumina iSeq 100. TCR sequencing of DNA from cultured CD4+ T cells used the Oncomine TCR Beta short-read assay at the Johns Hopkins FTIC core. In TCRdb, the public reads were trimmed at Q25 with fastp and aligned with MiXCR, with productive beta chains retained. Under each unique CDR3 protein, matching rows form one entry showing the most common genes and DNA. The sample has more than 12,000 distinct CDR3 sequences on record, about 50% of them singletons. In total, the top ten clones hold roughly 7.8% of the sample. The antigens these receptors bind are not known. The sample's treatment or condition, from its label and the paper: approximately nine-day PBMC culture with coronavirus spike peptide pools or control peptides (ViraFEST assay).

Sequences were obtained from CD4+ T cells from blood, cultured in vitro. Receptor source: a human donor who had recovered from COVID-19.

The chain is built from TRBV7-6 and TRBJ1-1; perhaps TRBD1 as D (5 bases). The CDR3 is 14 amino acids. V lost 5 bases, J lost 3 bases, and 13 bases lay in between. Germline CDR1 SGHVS, CDR2 FNYEAQ. Here the CDR3 DNA reads TGTGCCAGCAGCCCTTTAGTGGGGGACACTGAAGCTTTCTTT. It translates to CASSPLVGDTEAFF.

In its sample, this clonotype was seen once. The V call is TRBV28, the J call TRBJ2-3, with a weak D call TRBD2 (5 bases). The CDR3 is 15 amino acids. The germline gives CDR1 MDHEN, CDR2 SYDVKM. The V and J ends lost 7 bases and 4 bases respectively, with 18 bases between them. The CDR3 reads CASTASLVSPDTQYF. In nucleotides, the CDR3 is TGTGCCAGCACCGCTTCACTAGTTAGCCCAGATACGCAGTATTTT.

This chain connects TRBV7-9 to TRBJ2-1; D not resolved. V was pared by 5 bases and J by 2 bases, with 1 base between. This CDR3 region has 11 residues. Germline lookup yields CDR1 SEHNR and CDR2 FQNEAQ (reference sequence). The CDR3 region has the DNA TGTGCCAGCAGCCCCTACAATGAGCAGTTCTTC. As protein: CASSPYNEQFF.

The chain recombines TRBV21-1 with TRBJ2-1; the D call TRBD2 from the table was never checked on the DNA. TRBV21-1 is a listed pseudogene. This CDR3 is 19 amino acids long. This chain's CDR3 is CASSKEIEVGLAPDNEQFF. For the CDR3, the DNA is TGTGCCAGCAGCAAGGAGATCGAGGTGGGACTAGCGCCCGACAATGAGCAGTTCTTC.

This clonotype showed up just a few times. V usage is TRBV6-1 and J usage is TRBJ1-2, with no clear D. V lost 5 bases to trimming and J lost 3 bases, with 25 bases between them. The CDR3 is 18 residues long. Germline CDR1 reads MNHNS; CDR2 reads SASEGT. The CDR3 bases are TGTGCCAGCAGTCACCGCGTGGGGTCGACGTTTACCCACTATGGCTACACCTTC. The encoded protein is CASSHRVGSTFTHYGYTF.

The chain joins TRBV10-3 to TRBJ1-6; 8 nucleotides align to TRBD1. V shed 3 bases and J 7 bases; nucleotides not matched to a gene: 2. Per the germline V gene, CDR1 is ENHRY and CDR2 is SYGVKD. The CDR3 has 14 amino acids. The chain's CDR3 is CAISDGQGNSPLHF. The CDR3 bases are TGTGCCATCAGTGATGGACAGGGAAATTCACCCCTCCACTTT.

The chain uses TRBV20-1 and TRBJ1-2, with D uncertain. This CDR3 has 12 amino acids. Trimming pared 4 bases from V and 8 bases from J, leaving 14 bases between. CDR1 is DFQATT and CDR2 is SNEGSKA in the germline V gene (reference sequence). DNA of the CDR3: TGCAGTGCTATCCCCTACCTTTGGGGCTACACCTTC. This translates into CSAIPYLWGYTF.

This clonotype has just a few counts. V gene TRBV27 combines with J gene TRBJ2-2; 11 bases agree with TRBD2. Germline V lookup: CDR1 MNHEY, CDR2 SMNVEV (reference sequence). The length of the CDR3 is 17 residues. With 5 bases clipped from V and 5 bases from J, the junction kept 10 bases outside the gene matches. The CDR3 DNA follows: TGTGCCAGCAGTCCGATGGTAGCGGGAGGGGGGACCGGGGAGCTGTTTTTT. It encodes CASSPMVAGGGTGELFF.

This clonotype was counted a few times. CDR3 DNA: TGTGCCAGCTCCCGGACCCAGGACGAGACCCAGTACTTC. Protein: CASSRTQDETQYF. The chain uses TRBV18 and TRBJ2-5; the D is unclear. The V end lost 6 bases, the J end lost 5 bases, and 13 bases lay between the germline ends. The CDR3 runs to 13 residues. Germline V lookup: CDR1 KGHSH, CDR2 LQKENI.

The chain has TRBV29-1 and TRBJ1-2; D unresolved. The CDR3 is 14 residues long. The V and J ends lost 5 bases and 3 bases respectively, with 16 bases between them. CDR1 and CDR2 from the germline V gene are SQVTM and ANQGSEA. CDR3 sequence reads: CSVPPVSSDYGYTF. In DNA, the CDR3 is TGCAGCGTTCCCCCAGTCAGTAGCGACTATGGCTACACCTTC. Full variable domain (missing parts from reference TRBV29-1 and TRBJ1-2): SAVISQKPSRDICQRGTSLTIQCQVDSQVTMMFWYRQQPGQSLTLIATANQGSEATYESGFVIDKFPISRPNLTFSTLTVSNMSPEDSSIYLCSVPPVSSDYGYTFGSGTRLTVV.

This sequence joins TRBV7-2 and TRBJ2-5; either TRBD1 or TRBD2 may fit D (5 bases each). The CDR3 covers 11 residues. Looked up from germline, CDR1 is SGHTA and CDR2 is FQGNSA. V lost 2 bases to trimming and J lost 9 bases, with 7 bases between them. The CDR3 sequence: CASSLLGAQYF. The CDR3 region has the DNA TGTGCCAGCAGCTTATTGGGGGCCCAGTACTTC.

This clonotype was observed once. This chain links TRBV6-1 with TRBJ1-2, with a possible D match to TRBD1 (5 bases). Germline CDR1 reads MNHNS; CDR2 reads SASEGT. The V end was cut by 5 bases, the J end by 7 bases, with 17 bases between. CDR3 length equals 14 residues. For the CDR3, the DNA is TGTGCCAGCAGTCTAGGTACAGGAACCTCTGGCTACACCTTC. Translated: CASSLGTGTSGYTF.

The J gene is TRBJ2-7, the V gene TRBV11-1, with D possibly being TRBD2 (6 bases). V gave up 3 bases and J gave up 2 bases, with 11 bases separating them. The CDR3 length is 14 residues. Germline V lookup: CDR1 SGHAT, CDR2 FQDESV (reference sequence). In DNA form, the CDR3 reads TGTGCCAGCAGCTTCTGGCGGGGCACCTACGAGCAGTACTTC. It specifies CASSFWRGTYEQYF.

The V call is TRBV20-1, the J call TRBJ2-7; D not certain. The CDR3 spans 10 residues. Between the trimmed V and J ends, which lost 6 bases and 2 bases, there was a span of 5 bases. The germline CDR1 and CDR2 sequences are DFQATT and SNEGSKA (reference sequence). CDR3 DNA: TGCAGTGCCCGCGCCTACGAGCAGTACTTC. As protein: CSARAYEQYF.

The V gene is TRBV5-4, the J gene TRBJ2-7; 11 bases fit TRBD2. Per the germline V gene, CDR1 is SGHNT and CDR2 is YYREEE (reference sequence). J lost 3 bases, V lost 4 bases, and 6 bases had no gene match. This CDR3 has 15 amino acids. In DNA, the CDR3 is TGTGCCAGCAGCCCGACTAGCGGGAAGAACTACGAGCAGTACTTC. This encodes CASSPTSGKNYEQYF.

V usage is TRBV6-2 or TRBV6-3 and J usage is TRBJ1-3; D perhaps matches TRBD1 (5 bases). The V gene's germline CDR1 is MNHEY and CDR2 SVGEGT. CDR3 size: 16 residues. V lost 5 bases and J lost 0, with 14 bases in between. CDR3: CASSPIGANSGNTIYF. The CDR3 nucleotides read TGTGCCAGCAGTCCAATTGGGGCCAACTCTGGAAACACCATATATTTT.

The V call is TRBV7-9, the J call TRBJ2-5, with D perhaps given as TRBD1 or TRBD2 (5 bases each). The V end was cut by 5 bases, the J end by 10 bases, with 17 bases between. The germline CDR1 and CDR2 sequences are SEHNR and FQNEAQ (reference sequence). The CDR3 has 13 amino acids. CDR3 DNA sequence: TGTGCCAGCAGCCTTGGGGACCGACCCTACCAGTACTTC. This encodes CASSLGDRPYQYF. Complete variable domain (other parts from reference TRBV7-9 and TRBJ2-5): DTGVSQNPRHKITKRGQNVTFRCDPISEHNRLYWYRQTLGQGPEFLTYFQNEAQLEKSRLLSDRFSAERPKGSFSTLEIQRTEQGDSAMYLCASSLGDRPYQYFGPGTRLLVL.